This TCR beta chain is drawn from a study of cytomegalovirus exposure and HLA in healthy donors. V was shortened by 7 bases and J by 1 base, with 10 bases between the two germline ends. CDR3 length equals 14 residues. Germline CDR1 and CDR2: LNHDA and SQIVND (reference sequence). Study conclusions and caveats: Most TCR sequences proved rare, with some public TCRs found in many donors. In the 130 or so validation repertoires, approximately 94% of cluster scores exceeded 0, per a later analysis. A list of around 160 TCR beta chains associated with cytomegalovirus was given.

Generated by immunoSEQ multiplex PCR, the TCRdb table keeps only in-frame clones and is missing some. The sample has some 150,000 clones; 87% are singletons. A word on this clone: What it binds is not known.

Sequences were obtained from PBMCs. V gene TRBV19 combines with J gene TRBJ2-2; D gene uncertain. The clonotype comes from a man between 18 and 35 years old in good health and CMV-seropositive. DNA of the CDR3: TGTGCCAGTAATTCAGTTGTGAACACCGGGGAGCTGTTTTTT. Translating gives CASNSVVNTGELFF.